This is a list of T cell receptor beta chains from one sample in a study of T cell repertoires in ileal Crohn's disease. Here immunoSEQ multiplex PCR was the method, and the copy in TCRdb shows in-frame clones only, minus some. The profile shows under 5,000 clones, roughly three quarters of them singletons. The sample comprised ileal tissue. These receptors were obtained from an adult with Crohn's disease. CDR3s include the opening cysteine and the closing phenylalanine or tryptophan. Each record gives: V gene, CDR3 length, J gene, D gene, clone size, CDR3 DNA, CDR3 protein. D genes are given only for firm matches. Clone size, where shown, is once, few, many, or a class for clones that have expanded.

v_call: TRBV30
cdr3_length: 11
j_call: TRBJ1-2
d_call: TRBD1
clone_size: NA
cdr3_nt: TGTGCCTGCAGGGGGCGCCTTGGCTACACCTTC
cdr3_aa: CACRGRLGYTF

v_call: TRBV5-4
cdr3_length: 19
j_call: TRBJ2-3
d_call: TRBD2
clone_size: NA
cdr3_nt: TGTGCCAGCAGTCGTATGGGGACTAGCGGGGGTCCTAGCACAGATACGCAGTATTTT
cdr3_aa: CASSRMGTSGGPSTDTQYF

v_call: TRBV7-8
cdr3_length: 15
j_call: TRBJ2-5
d_call: TRBD1
clone_size: NA
cdr3_nt: TGTGCCAGCAGCCCCCGCGGACAGGGTGGGGAGACCCAGTACTTC
cdr3_aa: CASSPRGQGGETQYF

v_call: TRBV4-3
cdr3_length: 16
j_call: TRBJ2-3
d_call: TRBD2
clone_size: few
cdr3_nt: TGCGCCAGCAGCCAAGACGGCCGGGGGGGCTTAAATACGCAGTATTTT
cdr3_aa: CASSQDGRGGLNTQYF

v_call: TRBV21-1
cdr3_length: 15
j_call: TRBJ2-1
d_call: NA
clone_size: NA
cdr3_nt: TGTGCCAGCAGCAAAGCCCTAAGGGAGAGGGATGAGCAGTTCTTC
cdr3_aa: CASSKALRERDEQFF

v_call: TRBV7-2
cdr3_length: 14
j_call: TRBJ1-2
d_call: TRBD1
clone_size: NA
cdr3_nt: TGTGCCAGCAGCACCCAAGGACAGGGCGGTGGCTACACCTTC
cdr3_aa: CASSTQGQGGGYTF

v_call: TRBV29-1
cdr3_length: 13
j_call: TRBJ2-3
d_call: TRBD2
clone_size: NA
cdr3_nt: TGCAGCGTTGGGGGGGGGAACACAGATACGCAGTATTTT
cdr3_aa: CSVGGGNTDTQYF

v_call: TRBV27
cdr3_length: 16
j_call: TRBJ2-7
d_call: TRBD2
clone_size: NA
cdr3_nt: TGTGCCAGCAGTTCCACACTAGCGGGGCGGGCCTACGAGCAGTACTTC
cdr3_aa: CASSSTLAGRAYEQYF

v_call: TRBV15
cdr3_length: 13
j_call: TRBJ1-2
d_call: NA
clone_size: NA
cdr3_nt: TGTGCCACCAGCAGAGAACAGATCTATGGCTACACCTTC
cdr3_aa: CATSREQIYGYTF

v_call: TRBV10-2
cdr3_length: 16
j_call: TRBJ2-3
d_call: TRBD2
clone_size: NA
cdr3_nt: TGCGCCTCGGCGCGGGGGTCGAATATTAACACAGATACGCAGTATTTT
cdr3_aa: CASARGSNINTDTQYF

v_call: TRBV7-9
cdr3_length: 13
j_call: TRBJ2-7
d_call: NA
clone_size: NA
cdr3_nt: TGTGCCAGCAGCTTCGACAGTATTTACGAGCAGTACTTC
cdr3_aa: CASSFDSIYEQYF

v_call: TRBV7-9
cdr3_length: 13
j_call: TRBJ1-1
d_call: TRBD1
clone_size: NA
cdr3_nt: TGTGCCAGCAGCTGGACAGGGGACCCGAGAGCTTTCTTT
cdr3_aa: CASSWTGDPRAFF

v_call: TRBV5-1
cdr3_length: 16
j_call: TRBJ2-3
d_call: TRBD2
clone_size: NA
cdr3_nt: TGCGCCAGCAGCTTGGGGAGCGGGGGGTTCACAGATACGCAGTATTTT
cdr3_aa: CASSLGSGGFTDTQYF

v_call: TRBV27
cdr3_length: 14
j_call: TRBJ1-1
d_call: NA
clone_size: NA
cdr3_nt: TGTGCCAGCAGTTGGTTGAGGGAGAACACTGAAGCTTTCTTT
cdr3_aa: CASSWLRENTEAFF

v_call: TRBV18
cdr3_length: 13
j_call: TRBJ1-5
d_call: NA
clone_size: NA
cdr3_nt: TGTGCCAGCTCACTTGGGAGAGATCAGCCCCAGCATTTT
cdr3_aa: CASSLGRDQPQHF

v_call: TRBV13
cdr3_length: 14
j_call: TRBJ2-1
d_call: TRBD1
clone_size: few
cdr3_nt: TGTGCCAGCAGGTTTGACAGGGGGGGCAATGAGCAGTTCTTC
cdr3_aa: CASRFDRGGNEQFF

v_call: TRBV10-2
cdr3_length: 13
j_call: TRBJ2-7
d_call: TRBD1
clone_size: once
cdr3_nt: TGCGCCAGCGGGACAGGGCGAGGCTACGAGCAGTACTTC
cdr3_aa: CASGTGRGYEQYF

v_call: TRBV13
cdr3_length: 15
j_call: TRBJ2-2
d_call: NA
clone_size: NA
cdr3_nt: TGTGCCAGCAGCTTAGATCGATCTCCGGCCGGGGAGCTGTTTTTT
cdr3_aa: CASSLDRSPAGELFF

v_call: TRBV7-9
cdr3_length: 17
j_call: TRBJ2-2
d_call: TRBD1
clone_size: NA
cdr3_nt: TGTGCCAGCAGCTCATACCCAGGAGGACAGGAAACCGGGGAGCTGTTTTTT
cdr3_aa: CASSSYPGGQETGELFF

v_call: TRBV25-1
cdr3_length: 17
j_call: TRBJ1-2
d_call: TRBD1
clone_size: NA
cdr3_nt: TGTGCCAGCAGTGATATCGGGACAGGGGCCATGAGAGATGGCTACACCTTC
cdr3_aa: CASSDIGTGAMRDGYTF

v_call: TRBV4-3
cdr3_length: 16
j_call: TRBJ2-7
d_call: TRBD2
clone_size: NA
cdr3_nt: TGCGCCAGCAGCCAATCTACCGGGACTAGTCTCTACGAGCAGTACTTC
cdr3_aa: CASSQSTGTSLYEQYF

v_call: TRBV2
cdr3_length: 17
j_call: TRBJ1-1
d_call: NA
clone_size: NA
cdr3_nt: TGTGCCAGCAGTCGCAGGGTTTGGGTTGTCCAGGACCCTGAAGCTTTCTTT
cdr3_aa: CASSRRVWVVQDPEAFF

v_call: TRBV6-1
cdr3_length: 15
j_call: TRBJ1-2
d_call: NA
clone_size: NA
cdr3_nt: TGTGCCAGCAGTGATCAGGGGCTAGCTAACTATGGCTACACCTTC
cdr3_aa: CASSDQGLANYGYTF

v_call: TRBV2
cdr3_length: 16
j_call: TRBJ2-7
d_call: TRBD2
clone_size: NA
cdr3_nt: TGTGCCAGCACCTCCATCGGACTAGCGGGAAACTACGAGCAGTACTTC
cdr3_aa: CASTSIGLAGNYEQYF

v_call: TRBV18
cdr3_length: 16
j_call: TRBJ2-3
d_call: TRBD1
clone_size: few
cdr3_nt: TGTGCCAGCTCACCAATCCGGACAGGGGAGGGAGATACGCAGTATTTT
cdr3_aa: CASSPIRTGEGDTQYF

v_call: TRBV7-8
cdr3_length: 15
j_call: TRBJ2-5
d_call: NA
clone_size: once
cdr3_nt: TGTGCCAGCAGCTCCCCTCGGGGTTCGGAGGAGACCCAGTACTTC
cdr3_aa: CASSSPRGSEETQYF

v_call: TRBV2
cdr3_length: 13
j_call: TRBJ1-5
d_call: NA
clone_size: large
cdr3_nt: TGTGCCAGCAGGCTTAGGGGCCCTCAGCCCCAGCATTTT
cdr3_aa: CASRLRGPQPQHF

v_call: TRBV27
cdr3_length: 15
j_call: TRBJ2-7
d_call: TRBD1
clone_size: NA
cdr3_nt: TGTGCCAGCAGTTTAACGTCGACAGGGAGAAACGAGCAGTACTTC
cdr3_aa: CASSLTSTGRNEQYF

v_call: TRBV27
cdr3_length: 15
j_call: TRBJ2-3
d_call: NA
clone_size: NA
cdr3_nt: TGTGCCAGTCTAAAGCAGGGGGGTTCTGGGTATACGCAGTATTTT
cdr3_aa: CASLKQGGSGYTQYF

v_call: TRBV18
cdr3_length: 17
j_call: TRBJ1-1
d_call: TRBD1
clone_size: NA
cdr3_nt: TGTGCCAGCTCACCCCTCGAAGGGACAGGGGGAAGCACTGAAGCTTTCTTT
cdr3_aa: CASSPLEGTGGSTEAFF

v_call: TRBV6-1
cdr3_length: 15
j_call: TRBJ1-2
d_call: NA
clone_size: NA
cdr3_nt: TGTGCCAGCAGTGACAGGTCGGCAGCTAACTATGGCTACACCTTC
cdr3_aa: CASSDRSAANYGYTF

v_call: TRBV28
cdr3_length: 16
j_call: TRBJ2-3
d_call: TRBD1
clone_size: few
cdr3_nt: TGTGCCAGCAGTGGGGGGGGACAGGGGGGCACAGATACGCAGTATTTT
cdr3_aa: CASSGGGQGGTDTQYF

v_call: TRBV9
cdr3_length: 13
j_call: TRBJ1-4
d_call: NA
clone_size: few
cdr3_nt: TGTGCCAGCGGGGGCAGGGCTAATGAAAAACTGTTTTTT
cdr3_aa: CASGGRANEKLFF

v_call: TRBV2
cdr3_length: 14
j_call: TRBJ2-1
d_call: TRBD2
clone_size: NA
cdr3_nt: TGTGCCAGCAGTGTAGGGGAGGGGCACAATGAGCAGTTCTTC
cdr3_aa: CASSVGEGHNEQFF

v_call: TRBV7-2
cdr3_length: 15
j_call: TRBJ1-2
d_call: NA
clone_size: NA
cdr3_nt: TGTGCCAGCAGCTTCCGGGACTTCAGGATATATGGCTACACCTTC
cdr3_aa: CASSFRDFRIYGYTF

v_call: TRBV19
cdr3_length: 16
j_call: TRBJ2-3
d_call: TRBD2
clone_size: NA
cdr3_nt: TGTGCCAGTAGTATAGTGAAGCGGGGGGGCAGGGATACGCAGTATTTT
cdr3_aa: CASSIVKRGGRDTQYF

v_call: TRBV6-5
cdr3_length: 13
j_call: TRBJ2-7
d_call: NA
clone_size: NA
cdr3_nt: TGTGCCAGCCGCCAGGGGCAGATATACGAGCAGTACTTC
cdr3_aa: CASRQGQIYEQYF

v_call: TRBV19
cdr3_length: 15
j_call: TRBJ2-1
d_call: TRBD1
clone_size: large
cdr3_nt: TGTGCCAGTAGTTTTCGGGACAGGGGGCTGAATGAGCAGTTCTTC
cdr3_aa: CASSFRDRGLNEQFF

v_call: TRBV19
cdr3_length: 15
j_call: TRBJ1-2
d_call: TRBD1
clone_size: NA
cdr3_nt: TGTGCCAGTAGTATCCTAACAGGGGGACGTAGCGGCTACACCTTC
cdr3_aa: CASSILTGGRSGYTF

v_call: TRBV27
cdr3_length: 18
j_call: TRBJ2-1
d_call: TRBD2
clone_size: NA
cdr3_nt: TGTGCCAGCAGTACTCGGACTAGCGGGGGGGCGCTAAACAATGAGCAGTTCTTC
cdr3_aa: CASSTRTSGGALNNEQFF

v_call: TRBV5-1
cdr3_length: 14
j_call: TRBJ2-1
d_call: TRBD1
clone_size: NA
cdr3_nt: TGCGCCAGCAGCCGAACGGACAGGGGGTATGAGCAGTTCTTC
cdr3_aa: CASSRTDRGYEQFF

v_call: TRBV6-5
cdr3_length: 16
j_call: TRBJ2-5
d_call: TRBD2
clone_size: NA
cdr3_nt: TGTGCCAGCAGTTCTCTAGCGGGGGGTATTCAAGAGACCCAGTACTTC
cdr3_aa: CASSSLAGGIQETQYF

v_call: TRBV28
cdr3_length: 15
j_call: TRBJ2-7
d_call: TRBD1
clone_size: NA
cdr3_nt: TGTGCCAGCAGTTTAAGGGGACAGTATGTCTACGAGCAGTACTTC
cdr3_aa: CASSLRGQYVYEQYF

v_call: TRBV11-2
cdr3_length: 17
j_call: TRBJ2-3
d_call: TRBD2
clone_size: NA
cdr3_nt: TGTGCCAGCAGCCAACGACTGACTAGCGGGGGTACAGATACGCAGTATTTT
cdr3_aa: CASSQRLTSGGTDTQYF

v_call: TRBV10-3
cdr3_length: 16
j_call: TRBJ2-1
d_call: TRBD2
clone_size: large
cdr3_nt: TGTGCCATCAGTGGAGATGGACTAGTTCAAACGAATGAGCAGTTCTTC
cdr3_aa: CAISGDGLVQTNEQFF

v_call: TRBV5-4
cdr3_length: 14
j_call: TRBJ1-1
d_call: NA
clone_size: large
cdr3_nt: TGTGCCAGCAGCGCCGCAGGGGCATGGACTGAAGCTTTCTTT
cdr3_aa: CASSAAGAWTEAFF

v_call: TRBV7-8
cdr3_length: 16
j_call: TRBJ2-1
d_call: NA
clone_size: NA
cdr3_nt: TGTGCCAGCAGCTTAGGCCGGGACTGGGGCAGCGGTGAGCAGTTCTTC
cdr3_aa: CASSLGRDWGSGEQFF

v_call: TRBV7-9
cdr3_length: 14
j_call: TRBJ2-7
d_call: NA
clone_size: NA
cdr3_nt: TGTGCCAGCAGCTTGGGCGTCAACTCCTACGAGCAGTACTTC
cdr3_aa: CASSLGVNSYEQYF

v_call: TRBV5-1
cdr3_length: 13
j_call: TRBJ1-2
d_call: NA
clone_size: NA
cdr3_nt: TGCGCCAGCAGCTTGGGCCGGAACTATGGCTACACCTTC
cdr3_aa: CASSLGRNYGYTF

v_call: TRBV7-2
cdr3_length: 16
j_call: TRBJ2-2
d_call: TRBD1
clone_size: NA
cdr3_nt: TGTGCCAGCAGCCCCAGGACAGGGATCGACACCGGGGAGCTGTTTTTT
cdr3_aa: CASSPRTGIDTGELFF

v_call: TRBV6-5
cdr3_length: 14
j_call: TRBJ1-1
d_call: NA
clone_size: large
cdr3_nt: TGTGCCAGCAGTTCATTAGGGGAAGGCACTGAAGCTTTCTTT
cdr3_aa: CASSSLGEGTEAFF

v_call: TRBV5-4
cdr3_length: 14
j_call: TRBJ2-7
d_call: NA
clone_size: few
cdr3_nt: TGTGCCAGCAGCGGCAGCGGGTCTTACAACGGGCAGTACTTC
cdr3_aa: CASSGSGSYNGQYF

v_call: TRBV4-3
cdr3_length: 16
j_call: TRBJ2-5
d_call: TRBD2
clone_size: NA
cdr3_nt: TGCGCCAGCAGCCAAGATCCTCGTAGCGGGCAAGAGACCCAGTACTTC
cdr3_aa: CASSQDPRSGQETQYF